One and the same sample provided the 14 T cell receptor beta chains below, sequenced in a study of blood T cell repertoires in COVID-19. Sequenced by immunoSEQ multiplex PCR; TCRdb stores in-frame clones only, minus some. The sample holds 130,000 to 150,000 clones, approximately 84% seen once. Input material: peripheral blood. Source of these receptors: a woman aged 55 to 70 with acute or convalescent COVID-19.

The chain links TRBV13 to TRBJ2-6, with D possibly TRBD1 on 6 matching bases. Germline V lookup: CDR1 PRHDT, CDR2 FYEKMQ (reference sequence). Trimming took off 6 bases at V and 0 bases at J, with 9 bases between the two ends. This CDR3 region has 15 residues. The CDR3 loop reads CASRSRGSGANVLTF. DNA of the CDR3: TGTGCCAGCAGAAGCAGGGGCTCTGGGGCCAACGTCCTGACTTTC.

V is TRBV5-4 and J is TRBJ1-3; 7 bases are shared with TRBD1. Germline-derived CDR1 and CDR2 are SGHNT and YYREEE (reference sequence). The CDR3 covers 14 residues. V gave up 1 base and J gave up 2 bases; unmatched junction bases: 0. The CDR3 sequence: CASSLRGPGNTIYF. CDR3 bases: TGTGCCAGCAGCTTGAGGGGGCCTGGAAACACCATATATTTT.

The CDR3 DNA sequence: TGTGCCAGCAGCTTCGATGTCAGGGGACCTCCATTCTACGAGCAGTACTTC. Amino acids: CASSFDVRGPPFYEQYF. The rearrangement uses TRBV11-2 and TRBJ2-7, with D perhaps matching TRBD1 (6 bases). V was trimmed by 3 bases and J by 3 bases, leaving 21 bases between them. Per the germline V gene, CDR1 is SGHAT and CDR2 is FQNNGV. The CDR3 runs to 17 residues.

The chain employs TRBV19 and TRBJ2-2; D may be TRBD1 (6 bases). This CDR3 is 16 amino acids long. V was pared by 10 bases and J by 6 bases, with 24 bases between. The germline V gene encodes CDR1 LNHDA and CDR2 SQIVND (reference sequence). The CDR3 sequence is CATSSGTLILPGELFF. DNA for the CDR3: TGTGCCACCTCCTCCGGGACACTTATTCTCCCCGGGGAGCTGTTTTTT.

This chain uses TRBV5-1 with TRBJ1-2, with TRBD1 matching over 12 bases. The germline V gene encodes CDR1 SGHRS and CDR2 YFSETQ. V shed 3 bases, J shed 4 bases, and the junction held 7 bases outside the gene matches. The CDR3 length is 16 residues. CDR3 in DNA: TGCGCCAGCAGCTCGGGACAGGGGGCGCAGGGCTATGGCTACACCTTC. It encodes CASSSGQGAQGYGYTF.

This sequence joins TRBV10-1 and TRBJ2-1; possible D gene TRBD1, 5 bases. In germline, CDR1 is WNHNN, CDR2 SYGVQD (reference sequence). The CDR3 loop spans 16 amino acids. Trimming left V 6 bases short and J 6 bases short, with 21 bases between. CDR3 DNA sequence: TGCGCCAGCAGGGTGAAAACGGGTCAGGGATGCAATGAGCAGTTCTTC. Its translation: CASRVKTGQGCNEQFF.

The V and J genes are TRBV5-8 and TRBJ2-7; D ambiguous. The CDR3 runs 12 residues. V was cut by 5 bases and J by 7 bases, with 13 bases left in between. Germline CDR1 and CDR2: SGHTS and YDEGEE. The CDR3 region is CASSYRLEEQYF. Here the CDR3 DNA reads TGTGCCAGCAGTTACCGTCTCGAGGAGCAGTACTTC.

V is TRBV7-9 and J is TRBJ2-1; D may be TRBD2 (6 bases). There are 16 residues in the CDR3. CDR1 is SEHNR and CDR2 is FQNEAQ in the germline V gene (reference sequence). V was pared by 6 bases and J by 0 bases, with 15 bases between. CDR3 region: CASSYDIGSSYNEQFF. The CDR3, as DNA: TGTGCCAGCAGTTATGATATCGGGAGCTCCTACAATGAGCAGTTCTTC.

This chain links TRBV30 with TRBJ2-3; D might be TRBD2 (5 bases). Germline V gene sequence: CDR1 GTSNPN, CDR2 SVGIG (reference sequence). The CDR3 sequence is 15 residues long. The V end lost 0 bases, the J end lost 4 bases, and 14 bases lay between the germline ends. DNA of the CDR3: TGTGCCTGGAGTGTAGAGGCTAGCAGCTCAGATACGCAGTATTTT. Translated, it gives CAWSVEASSSDTQYF.

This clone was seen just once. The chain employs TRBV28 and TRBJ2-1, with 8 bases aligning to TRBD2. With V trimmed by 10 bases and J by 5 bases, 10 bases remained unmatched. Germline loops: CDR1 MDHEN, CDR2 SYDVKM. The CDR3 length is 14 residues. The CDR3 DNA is TGTGCCACCAAACGAGCGGGAGTGGACAATGAGCAGTTCTTC. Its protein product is CATKRAGVDNEQFF.

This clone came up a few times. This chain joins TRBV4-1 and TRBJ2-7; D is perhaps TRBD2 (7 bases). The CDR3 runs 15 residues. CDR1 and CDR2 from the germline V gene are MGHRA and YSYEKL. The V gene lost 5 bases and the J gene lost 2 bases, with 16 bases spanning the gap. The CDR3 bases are TGCGCCAGCAGCTGGCGGGGGCAGTCCACCTACGAGCAGTACTTC. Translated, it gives CASSWRGQSTYEQYF.

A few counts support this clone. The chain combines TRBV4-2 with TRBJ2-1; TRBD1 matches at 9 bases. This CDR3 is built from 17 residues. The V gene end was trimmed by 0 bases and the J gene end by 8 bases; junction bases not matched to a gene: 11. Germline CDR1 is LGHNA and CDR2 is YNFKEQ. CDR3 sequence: CASSQETGTGQVYEQFF. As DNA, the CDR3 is TGTGCCAGCAGCCAAGAAACGGGGACAGGGCAAGTCTATGAGCAGTTCTTC.

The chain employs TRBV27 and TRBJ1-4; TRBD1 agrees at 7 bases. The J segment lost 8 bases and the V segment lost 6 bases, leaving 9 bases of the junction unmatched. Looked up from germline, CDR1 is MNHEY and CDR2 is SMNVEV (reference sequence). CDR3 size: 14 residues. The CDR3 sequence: CASRTRGFGEKLFF. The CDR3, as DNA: TGTGCCAGCAGGACCAGGGGGTTTGGGGAAAAACTGTTTTTT.

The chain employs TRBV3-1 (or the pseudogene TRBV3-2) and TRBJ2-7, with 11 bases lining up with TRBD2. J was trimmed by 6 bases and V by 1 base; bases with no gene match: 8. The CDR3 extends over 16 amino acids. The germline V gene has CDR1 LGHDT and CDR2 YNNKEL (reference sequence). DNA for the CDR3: TGTGCCAGCAGCCAAGGGCTAGCGGGGGGAGCTAGCGAGCAGTACTTC. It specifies CASSQGLAGGASEQYF.